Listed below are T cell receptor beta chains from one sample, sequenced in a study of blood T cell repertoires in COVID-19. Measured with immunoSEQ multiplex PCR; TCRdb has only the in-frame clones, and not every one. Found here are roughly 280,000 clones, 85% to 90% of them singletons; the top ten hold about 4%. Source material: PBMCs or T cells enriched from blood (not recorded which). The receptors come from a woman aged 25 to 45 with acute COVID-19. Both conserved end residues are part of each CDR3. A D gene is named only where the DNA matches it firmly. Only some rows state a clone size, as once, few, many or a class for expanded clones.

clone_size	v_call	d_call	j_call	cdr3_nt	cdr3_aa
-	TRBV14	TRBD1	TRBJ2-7	TGTGCCAGCAGCCAGACAGGGAGCTCCTACGAGCAGTACTTC	CASSQTGSSYEQYF
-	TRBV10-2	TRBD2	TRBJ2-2	TGCGCCAGCAGGGGGGAGGGCAGTGGCGGGGAGCTGTTTTTT	CASRGEGSGGELFF
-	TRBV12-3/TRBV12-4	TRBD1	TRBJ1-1	TGTGCCAGCAGTAGGGACAGGTCAACTGAAGCTTTCTTT	CASSRDRSTEAFF
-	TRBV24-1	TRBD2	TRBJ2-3	TGTGCCACCAGTGATATTGGACTAGCGGGAGGGCTGAACGATACGCAGTATTTT	CATSDIGLAGGLNDTQYF
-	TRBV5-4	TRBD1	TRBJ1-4	TGTGCCAGCAGCGTAGTCGCACCGGGACAGGGGAATGAAAAACTGTTTTTT	CASSVVAPGQGNEKLFF
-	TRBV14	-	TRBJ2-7	TGTGCCAGCAGCCAAGAAGGGGTGAAGGACGCGCCATACGAGCAGTACTTC	CASSQEGVKDAPYEQYF
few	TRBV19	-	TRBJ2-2	TGTGCCAGTGGACAAGTCCATCCACCGAACACCGGGGAGCTGTTTTTT	CASGQVHPPNTGELFF
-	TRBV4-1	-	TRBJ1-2	TGCGCCAGCTCTAACCCAGGTTCTCACTATGGCTACACCTTC	CASSNPGSHYGYTF
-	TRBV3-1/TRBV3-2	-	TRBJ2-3	TGTGCCAGCAGCCCCGTTGGGGCAGATCCTAGCACAGATACGCAGTATTTT	CASSPVGADPSTDTQYF
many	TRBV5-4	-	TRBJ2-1	TGTGCCAGCAGCCGGCCAGGGGAGGGTAACAATGAGCAGTTCTTC	CASSRPGEGNNEQFF
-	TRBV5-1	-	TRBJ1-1	TGCGCCAGCAGCTTACGGGGGGCTCACACTGAAGCTTTCTTT	CASSLRGAHTEAFF
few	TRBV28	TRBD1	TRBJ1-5	TGTGCCAGCACCCCGACAGGGGCCAATCAGCCCCAGCATTTT	CASTPTGANQPQHF
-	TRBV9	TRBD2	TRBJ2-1	TGTGCCAGCAGCGTGAGCGGGGGATCCTACAATGAGCAGTTCTTC	CASSVSGGSYNEQFF
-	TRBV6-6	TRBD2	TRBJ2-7	TGTGCCAGCACGACCGGGACTAGCGGTTCCTACGAGCAGTACTTC	CASTTGTSGSYEQYF
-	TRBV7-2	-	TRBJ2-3	TGTGCCAGCAGCTTTAAGCGGGGCACAGATACGCAGTATTTT	CASSFKRGTDTQYF
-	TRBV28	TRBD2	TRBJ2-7	TGTGCCAGCAGCCAAAGACTAGCGGGAGTCTACGAGCAGTACTTC	CASSQRLAGVYEQYF
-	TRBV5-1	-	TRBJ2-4	TGCGCCAGCAGCTTGTCTACTAGAGAAGTACAGTACTTC	CASSLSTREVQYF
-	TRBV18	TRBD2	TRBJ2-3	TGTGCCAGCTCACCACCGGGACTAGCGGGAGGTGTAGATACGCAGTATTTT	CASSPPGLAGGVDTQYF
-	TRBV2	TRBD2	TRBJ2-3	TGTGCCAGCAGTGCGGGACTAGCGGGAGAAGATACGCAGTATTTT	CASSAGLAGEDTQYF
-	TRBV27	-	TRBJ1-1	TGTGCCAGCTGGGGAGGGCCGAACACTGAAGCTTTCTTT	CASWGGPNTEAFF
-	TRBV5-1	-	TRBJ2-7	TGCGCCAGCAGCTTGGACGGAGTCTACGAGCAGTACTTC	CASSLDGVYEQYF
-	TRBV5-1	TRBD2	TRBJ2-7	TGCGCCAGCAGCTTATCAGCGGGAGGGGACGAGCAGTACTTC	CASSLSAGGDEQYF
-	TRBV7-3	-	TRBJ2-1	TGTGCCAGCAGCTTAACAACGACGGGGGTTGGGAATGAGCAGTTCTTC	CASSLTTTGVGNEQFF
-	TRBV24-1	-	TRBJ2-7	TGTGCCACCAGTGATCCAGACAAGAACGTATACTTC	CATSDPDKNVYF
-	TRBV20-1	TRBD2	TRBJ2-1	TGCAGTGCTAGTATCCCGGGACTAGGGCTCTTC	CSASIPGLGLF
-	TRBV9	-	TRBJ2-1	TGTGCCAGCAGCACGAGTGGAGTCAATGAGCAGTTCTTC	CASSTSGVNEQFF
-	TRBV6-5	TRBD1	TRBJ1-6	TGTGCCAGCAGTCGGACAGGGTCCTCACCCCTCCACTTT	CASSRTGSSPLHF
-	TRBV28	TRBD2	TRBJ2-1	TGTGCCAGCAGCCTTCGGACTAGGGCGGACAATGAGCAGTTCTTC	CASSLRTRADNEQFF
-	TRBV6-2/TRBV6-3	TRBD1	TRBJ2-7	TGTGCCAGCAGTCCCTTGACAGGGAGCACCTACGAGCAGTACTTC	CASSPLTGSTYEQYF
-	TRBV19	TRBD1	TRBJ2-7	TGTGCCAGTAGTATCGACAGGGGGGTCCACGAGCAGTACTTC	CASSIDRGVHEQYF
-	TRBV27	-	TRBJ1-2	TGTGCCAGCAGTTTGCGGGGGCCTGGCTATGGCTACACCTTC	CASSLRGPGYGYTF
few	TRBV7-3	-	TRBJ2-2	TGTGCCAGCAGCTTAACGGGGGGAACGATCACCGGGGAGCTGTTTTTT	CASSLTGGTITGELFF
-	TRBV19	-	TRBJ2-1	TGTGCCAGTACCGCGACTAGTAATCAGGAGCAGTTCTTC	CASTATSNQEQFF